A selection of T cell receptor beta chains follows, all from one sample in a study of cytomegalovirus exposure and HLA in healthy donors. Method: immunoSEQ multiplex PCR; TCRdb's copy keeps in-frame clones and lacks some. The repertoire consists of tens of thousands of clones, with approximately 79% occurring once and the leading ten covering around 3.8%. Source material: PBMCs. These receptors all stem from a woman between 40 and 50 years old in good health and CMV-seronegative. Each CDR3 is given with its conserved first and last residue. The D gene is left open where the match is weak. Only part of the rows carry a size: once, few, many, or a class if the clone is expanded.

>TRBJ2-3|TRBV5-1|TRBD2|NA
TGCGCCAGCAGCCTAGGGACTAGCTCAGATACGCAGTATTTT
CASSLGTSSDTQYF
>TRBJ1-4|TRBV5-1|NA|once
TGCGCCAGCAGCTTACAGGGAACTAATGAAAAACTGTTTTTT
CASSLQGTNEKLFF
>TRBJ2-5|TRBV4-3|NA|NA
TGCGCCAGCAGCCCCCAAAAATTCTTAGACCAAGAGACCCAGTACTTC
CASSPQKFLDQETQYF
>TRBJ2-7|TRBV7-9|TRBD2|NA
TGTTCCAGCAGCCCGTCGGGGGGCTACGAGCAGTACTTC
CSSSPSGGYEQYF
>TRBJ2-3|TRBV7-2|TRBD2|NA
TGTGCCAGCAGCCCTAGCGGGGGGGCCGGCACAGATACGCAGTATTTT
CASSPSGGAGTDTQYF
>TRBJ1-5|TRBV28|NA|NA
TGTGCCAGCAGCCCTTTGTTGAGGCCCCAGCATTTT
CASSPLLRPQHF
>TRBJ1-1|TRBV7-2|NA|NA
TGTGCCAGCAGCTTAGCGGTAAGGGGTACTGAAGCTTTCTTT
CASSLAVRGTEAFF
>TRBJ1-4|TRBV2|NA|NA
TGTGCCAGCGGTCCGTTAATGTCTCCCTCAGGAGAAAAACTGTTTTTT
CASGPLMSPSGEKLFF
>TRBJ1-6|TRBV4-3|NA|NA
TGCGCCAGCAGCCAAGAGGGGGCAGGAAGCTCCTATAATTCACCCCTCCACTTT
CASSQEGAGSSYNSPLHF
>TRBJ2-1|TRBV27|TRBD1|NA
TGTGCCAGCAGTTCCCATGACAGGGCCTACAATGAGCAGTTCTTC
CASSSHDRAYNEQFF
>TRBJ2-2|TRBV5-4|TRBD1|NA
TGTGCCAGCAGCCCCGAACCCGGGACAGGGGAGAGGACCGGGGAGCTGTTTTTT
CASSPEPGTGERTGELFF